This entry features one T cell receptor (beta chain) sequence. What it binds is unknown. The data are from a study of shared clonotypes between healthy human individuals. Study-level points and caveats: It was observed that around 5% of naive CD4 clonotypes were shared across several donors. Incompleteness in sorted-subset sequencing, despite large depth, was shown by rarefaction.

The CDR3 contains 14 residues. Between the trimmed V and J ends, which lost 0 bases and 7 bases, there was a span of 12 bases. CDR1 is MNHNS and CDR2 is SASEGT in the germline V gene. Generated by immunoSEQ multiplex PCR, the TCRdb table keeps only in-frame clones and is missing some. The sample comprises under 2.5 million clones, around 93% of which are singletons, and about 0.36% rests with the top ten. This clonotype originated in a man between 18 and 29 years old in good health. Some clones in this sample may be carry-over from other donors' samples. The sequencing sample was made of naive CD4+ T cells from PBMCs. Subset indicated: CD45RA+ positively selected. This rearrangement joins TRBV6-1 to TRBJ1-1, with unresolved D. The CDR3 region is CASSEALRGYEAFF. As DNA, the CDR3 is TGTGCCAGCAGTGAAGCGCTTCGAGGGTATGAAGCTTTCTTT.